The source of this T cell receptor beta chain is a study of T-cell reconstitution after alpha-beta-depleted transplantation in children. Findings of the study overall: Several hundred rapidly expanded clones from non-depleted graft cells reportedly supplied alpha-beta T cells about two months post-transplant. TCRbeta diversity was high at day 60 in some patients (a result of surviving recipient T cells and thymic progenitors).

Comment on this clonotype: Its antigen remains unidentified.

Unique molecular identifiers tagged the TCRbeta library. TCRdb ran MiXCR on the PCR reads and lists one entry per CDR3 protein. The data show hundreds of thousands of distinct CDR3 sequences, more than 20% seen once. V lost 2 bases and J 6 bases, leaving 11 bases between the germline ends. Germline lookup yields CDR1 SGHRS and CDR2 YFSETQ. The CDR3 has 13 amino acids. The sequencing used PBMCs, mostly from graft donor cells, collected 360 days after TCRalphabeta/CD19-depleted stem cell transplant. This TCR derives from a female patient aged 2 to 10 who had a stem cell transplant for congenital amegakaryocytic thrombocytopenia, so the T cells may come from the graft donor. The rearrangement joins TRBV5-1 to TRBJ1-2; possible D gene TRBD1, 6 bases. This CDR3 is CASSFTGADGYTF. DNA of the CDR3: TGCGCCAGCAGCTTCACGGGGGCGGATGGCTACACCTTC.